Below, 8 T cell receptor beta chains from the same sample are listed, as sequenced in a study of stem cell transplantation in POMP-related autoinflammatory disease. Study-level results: Patients with PRAID showed a restricted number of unique TRB V-J gene pairings. In patients with PRAID, every analyzed T-cell subset tended to show lower diversity and higher clonality.

These receptors lack a known antigen. Sequencing was performed with immunoSEQ multiplex PCR; in TCRdb, only in-frame clones are kept and a portion is missing. The table has about 11,000 clones, around nine tenths seen once. Sequences were derived from CD8+ T cells from PBMCs, sampled before stem cell transplantation. These receptors were obtained from a human donor with POMP-related autoinflammation and immune dysregulation (PRAID).

The chain couples TRBV4-1 to TRBJ1-1, with a tentative D call TRBD1 (6 bases). CDR1 is MGHRA and CDR2 is YSYEKL in the germline V gene. Between the trimmed V and J ends, which lost 5 bases and 5 bases, there was a span of 18 bases. The CDR3 loop spans 15 amino acids. This CDR3 reads CASSLTPSGVTEAFF. The CDR3 coding sequence is TGCGCCAGCAGCTTAACTCCTTCAGGGGTTACTGAAGCTTTCTTT.

The chain joins TRBV5-6 to TRBJ2-1; TRBD1 is a possible D gene (5 bases). The germline gives CDR1 SGHDT, CDR2 YYEEEE. This CDR3 is 15 amino acids long. Trimming removed 4 bases at V and 4 bases at J, with 15 bases between. In nucleotides, the CDR3 is TGTGCCAGCAGCCCCGTAGGGGAATTGTACAATGAGCAGTTCTTC. This translates into CASSPVGELYNEQFF.

The chain combines TRBV7-6 with TRBJ2-5; D possibly corresponds to TRBD1 (6 bases). The CDR3 length is 14 residues. The V gene's germline CDR1 is SGHVS and CDR2 FNYEAQ. Trimming removed 4 bases from V and 0 bases from J, with 9 bases in between. The CDR3 loop is CASSSRTDQETQYF. Here the CDR3 DNA reads TGTGCCAGCAGCTCTAGGACAGACCAAGAGACCCAGTACTTC.

The CDR3 coding sequence is TGTGCCAGCAGCCAGGGGACTAGCGGGACCCCAATGTCCCCAGATACGCAGTATTTT. This gives the protein CASSQGTSGTPMSPDTQYF. The V gene is TRBV5-6, the J gene TRBJ2-3; 13 positions agree with TRBD2. Germline V gives CDR1 SGHDT, CDR2 YYEEEE. CDR3 length equals 19 residues. The V segment lost 4 bases and the J segment 4 bases; nucleotides outside the gene matches: 15.

The chain couples TRBV15 to TRBJ2-2; 7 bases align to TRBD1. CDR3 length equals 15 residues. Losses at the gene ends were 0 bases for V and 4 bases for J; bases not matched to a gene: 2. The germline V gene encodes CDR1 LNHNV and CDR2 YYDKDF (reference sequence). This CDR3 reads CATSREGGSTGELFF. The CDR3 bases are TGTGCCACCAGCAGAGAAGGGGGCTCCACCGGGGAGCTGTTTTTT.

V usage is TRBV2 and J usage is TRBJ2-7; 12 bases match TRBD2. The germline CDR1 and CDR2 sequences are SNHLY and FYNNEI. Trimming cost V 11 bases and J 7 bases; bases outside gene matches: 12. This CDR3 comprises 14 residues. In DNA, the CDR3 is TGTGCCTCGACTCGACTAGCGGGAGTAGGGGAGCAGTACTTC. This encodes CASTRLAGVGEQYF. Variable domain in full (rest from reference TRBV2 and TRBJ2-7): EPEVTQTPSHQVTQMGQEVILRCVPISNHLYFYWYRQILGQKVEFLVSFYNNEISEKSEIFDDQFSVERPDGSNFTLKIRSTKLEDSAMYFCASTRLAGVGEQYFGPGTRLTVT.

The CDR3 here is CASSHRGQETQYF. The DNA of the CDR3 is TGTGCCAGTAGTCACCGGGGGCAAGAGACCCAGTACTTC. This rearrangement joins TRBV19 to TRBJ2-5; D might be TRBD2 (6 bases). The CDR3 runs 13 residues. V lost 5 bases to trimming and J lost 2 bases, with 9 bases between them. Germline V gene lookup returns CDR1 LNHDA and CDR2 SQIVND (reference sequence).

V gene TRBV7-9 combines with J gene TRBJ2-7, with D perhaps TRBD2 (6 bases). Germline values: CDR1 SEHNR, CDR2 FQNEAQ (reference sequence). The length of the CDR3 is 14 residues. Deletions cut 0 bases from V and 2 bases from J, with 8 bases between. The CDR3, as DNA: TGTGCCAGCAGCTTAGCGGGAGGACCCTACGAGCAGTACTTC. Translated, it gives CASSLAGGPYEQYF. The variable domain in full, completed from reference TRBV7-9 and TRBJ2-7, reads DTGVSQNPRHKITKRGQNVTFRCDPISEHNRLYWYRQTLGQGPEFLTYFQNEAQLEKSRLLSDRFSAERPKGSFSTLEIQRTEQGDSAMYLCASSLAGGPYEQYFGPGTRLTVT.